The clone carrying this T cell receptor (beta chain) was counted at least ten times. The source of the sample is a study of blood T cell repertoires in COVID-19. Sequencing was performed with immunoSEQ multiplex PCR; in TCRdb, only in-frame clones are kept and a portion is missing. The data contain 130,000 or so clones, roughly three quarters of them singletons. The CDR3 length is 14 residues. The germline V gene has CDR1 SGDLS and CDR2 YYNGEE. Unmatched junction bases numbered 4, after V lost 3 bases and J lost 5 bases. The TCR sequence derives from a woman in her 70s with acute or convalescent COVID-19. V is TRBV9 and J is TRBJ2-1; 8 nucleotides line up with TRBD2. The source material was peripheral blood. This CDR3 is CASSAGGAHNEQFF. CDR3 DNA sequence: TGTGCCAGCAGCGCCGGGGGGGCCCACAATGAGCAGTTCTTC.